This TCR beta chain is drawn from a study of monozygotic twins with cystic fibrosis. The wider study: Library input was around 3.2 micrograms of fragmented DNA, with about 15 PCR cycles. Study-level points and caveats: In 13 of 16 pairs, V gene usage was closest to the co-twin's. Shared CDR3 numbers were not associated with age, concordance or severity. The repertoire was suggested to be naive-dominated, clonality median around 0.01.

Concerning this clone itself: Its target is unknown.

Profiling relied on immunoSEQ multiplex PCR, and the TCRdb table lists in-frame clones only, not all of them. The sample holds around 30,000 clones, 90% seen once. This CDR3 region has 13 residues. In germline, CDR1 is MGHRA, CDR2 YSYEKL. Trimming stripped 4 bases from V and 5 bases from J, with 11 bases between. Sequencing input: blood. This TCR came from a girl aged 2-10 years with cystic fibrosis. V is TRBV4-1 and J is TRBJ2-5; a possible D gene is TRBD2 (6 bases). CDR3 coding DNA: TGCGCCAGCAGCCCGACTAGGCCCGAGACCCAGTACTTC. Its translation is CASSPTRPETQYF.